Many counts were recorded for the clone carrying this TCR beta chain. TCRdb redid the calling of the 5' RACE reads with MiXCR, one entry per CDR3 protein. Here the sample spans some 500,000 distinct CDR3 sequences, roughly an eighth being singletons. The sample comes from a study of identical twins. Germline values: CDR1 MNHEY, CDR2 SMNVEV (reference sequence). Trimming left V 2 bases short and J 0 bases short, with 14 bases between. The CDR3 sequence is 16 residues long. These data were also reused for a study on yellow fever vaccine responses in identical twins.

Sequenced sample: CD4+ T cells sorted from blood. This clonotype was sampled from a young woman in good health. The rearrangement joins TRBV27 to TRBJ2-7; D perhaps matches TRBD2 (6 bases). Here the CDR3 DNA reads TGTGCCAGCAGTTTAGACGACGGGAGAGGCTCCTACGAGCAGTACTTC. Translating gives CASSLDDGRGSYEQYF.